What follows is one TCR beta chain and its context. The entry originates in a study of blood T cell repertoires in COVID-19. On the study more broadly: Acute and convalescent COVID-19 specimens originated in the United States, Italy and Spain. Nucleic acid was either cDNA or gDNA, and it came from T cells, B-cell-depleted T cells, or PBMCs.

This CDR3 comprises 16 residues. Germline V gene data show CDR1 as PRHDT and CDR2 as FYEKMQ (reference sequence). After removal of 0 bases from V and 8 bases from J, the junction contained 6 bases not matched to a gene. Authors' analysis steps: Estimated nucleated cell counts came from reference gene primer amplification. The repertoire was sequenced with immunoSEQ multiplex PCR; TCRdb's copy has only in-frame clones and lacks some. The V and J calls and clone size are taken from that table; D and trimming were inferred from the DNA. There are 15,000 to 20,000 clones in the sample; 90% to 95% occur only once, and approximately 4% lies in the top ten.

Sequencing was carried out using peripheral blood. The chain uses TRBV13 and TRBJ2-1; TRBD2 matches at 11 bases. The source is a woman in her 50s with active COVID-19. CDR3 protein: CASSLGLAGEWDEQFF. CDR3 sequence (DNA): TGTGCCAGCAGCTTAGGACTAGCGGGAGAATGGGATGAGCAGTTCTTC. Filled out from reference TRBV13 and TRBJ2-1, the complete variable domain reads AAGVIQSPRHLIKEKRETATLKCYPIPRHDTVYWYQQGPGQDPQFLISFYEKMQSDKGSIPDRFSAQQFSDYHSELNMSSLELGDSALYFCASSLGLAGEWDEQFFGPGTRLTVL.